This T cell receptor (beta chain) originates from a study of T cells in Graves' hyperthyroidism and ophthalmopathy. Study observations and caveats: Ophthalmopathy and stable hyperthyroidism were told apart by a 13 V-J model.

RNA transcripts provided the source from which TCR beta CDR3 regions were amplified. The primer set for the first-round RT-PCR of the TCR CDR3 was HTBI. From the multiplex PCR reads, TCRdb called clonotypes with MiXCR, one entry per CDR3 protein. The sample includes hundreds of thousands of distinct CDR3 sequences, roughly 15% of them seen just once. V lost 6 bases, J lost 4 bases, and 5 bases stayed unmatched. CDR3 size: 13 residues. Per the germline V gene, CDR1 is SQVTM and CDR2 is ANQGSEA. This clonotype appeared a few times. Antigen specificity is unknown. The sequence was obtained from a woman between 18 and 29 years old with Graves' hyperthyroidism. The chain links TRBV29-1 to TRBJ2-2; 7 positions match TRBD2. Sequenced input: blood. CDR3 in DNA: TGCAGCGTGGGGGACTACTTCACCGGGGAGCTGTTTTTT. This encodes CSVGDYFTGELFF.